Presented here are 20 T cell receptor beta chains from one specimen sequenced in a study of T cells in women clearing cervical HPV infection. The repertoire was sequenced with immunoSEQ multiplex PCR; TCRdb's copy has only in-frame clones and lacks some. This specimen shows nearly 20,000 clones; the ten leading clones hold 2.5% to 3.5%. Sequencing used blood buffy coat. The receptor set was obtained from a woman between 18 and 70 years old with a cervical HPV16 infection that either progressed to CIN3+ or cleared (not recorded which).

As concerns this clone: The read stops 3 residues short of the end of the CDR3; the missing end is completed from the germline J gene. The same CDR3 can be traced to other DNA sequences in this sample. The J gene is TRBJ2-1, the V gene TRBV7-9; no clear D. The germline gives CDR1 SEHNR, CDR2 FQNEAQ (reference sequence). V dropped 5 bases and J dropped 5 bases, with 16 bases sitting between them. This CDR3 is 15 amino acids long. This chain's CDR3 is CASSLSFGKDNEQFF. The DNA read from the CDR3 is TGTGCCAGCAGCCTCTCCTTCGGTAAAGACAATGAG.

Regarding this clone: The read ends 3 residues shy of where the CDR3 ends; the end is completed using the germline J gene. The V and J genes are TRBV20-1 and TRBJ2-1; 12 nucleotides line up with TRBD1. The V and J ends lost 5 bases and 9 bases, in that order; junction bases with no gene match: 14. The CDR3 sequence is 16 residues long. The V gene's germline CDR1 is DFQATT and CDR2 SNEGSKA (reference sequence). CDR3: CSAQPFGTGGKIEQFF. The covered CDR3 bases are TGCAGTGCTCAACCATTCGGGACAGGGGGCAAAATTGAG.

Regarding this clone: The CDR3 extends 3 residues past the end of the read, so its final part is completed from the germline J gene. This chain uses TRBV28 with TRBJ1-6, with 9 bases lining up with TRBD1. Germline V CDR1 and CDR2: MDHEN, SYDVKM. V trimming: 6 bases; J trimming: 6 bases; junction bases outside the gene matches: 6. The CDR3 runs to 15 residues. The part of the CDR3 DNA that was read is TGTGCCAGCAGGAGGGACAGGGAATTTAATTCACCC. Translation gives CASRRDREFNSP. The complete CDR3 protein is CASRRDREFNSPLHF.

Remarks on this clone: The read falls 3 residues short of the CDR3 end, and the missing part is taken from the germline J gene. This chain joins TRBV30 and TRBJ2-2, with D unresolved. CDR3 size: 12 residues. The V gene's germline CDR1 is GTSNPN and CDR2 SVGIG (reference sequence). V lost 2 bases and J lost 8, with 9 bases in between. CDR3 DNA (partial): TGTGCCTGGAGTCTAAGCTGGGGGGAG. It translates to CAWSLSWGE. In full, the CDR3 reads CAWSLSWGELFF.

CDR3 sequence reads: CSARVGGGTGSNYEQYF. CDR3 bases read: TGCAGTGCTAGAGTCGGCGGTGGAACAGGCTCTAACTACGAG. The chain links TRBV20-1 to TRBJ2-7; TRBD1 might be the D (5 bases). The sequence runs out 3 residues before the end of the CDR3; the remainder is reconstructed from the germline J gene. CDR3 length equals 17 residues. The V gene's germline CDR1 is DFQATT and CDR2 SNEGSKA (reference sequence). The germline V and J ends were trimmed by 1 base and 3 bases, with 22 bases remaining between them.

CDR3 loop: CAWSGQGAGSPLHF. The sequenced CDR3 bases are TGTGCCTGGAGCGGACAGGGGGCGGGTTCACCC. The chain couples TRBV30 to TRBJ1-6; 11 bases line up with TRBD1. The DNA ends 3 residues before the CDR3 does, and the rest of the CDR3 is filled in from the germline J gene. V was pared by 3 bases and J by 9 bases, with 4 bases of the junction left unmatched. The CDR3 is 14 residues long. The germline V gene has CDR1 GTSNPN and CDR2 SVGIG (reference sequence).

For this clone: The CDR3 end falls 3 residues outside the read, so it is completed with the germline J gene. V and J are TRBV7-2 and TRBJ2-3; the D gene is possibly TRBD1 (6 bases). CDR1 SGHTA and CDR2 FQGNSA come from the germline V gene. The V end lost 2 bases, the J end lost 3 bases, and 9 bases lay between the germline ends. The CDR3 runs to 14 residues. Incomplete CDR3 DNA: TGTGCCAGCAGCTTATGGCAGGGGACAGATACG. Encoded protein: CASSLWQGTDT. The whole CDR3 reads CASSLWQGTDTQYF.

This clone counts as medium-sized (0.01 to 0.1%) by frequency. The read finishes 3 residues shy of the CDR3 end, and the germline J gene is used to complete it. The chain recombines TRBV2 with TRBJ2-5; 7 bases match TRBD1. This CDR3 comprises 14 residues. Germline CDR1 and CDR2: SNHLY and FYNNEI. V lost 10 bases to trimming and J lost 2 bases; unmatched junction nucleotides: 10. The CDR3 sequence is CATSARQGQETQYF. CDR3 DNA, as far as it was read: TGTGCCACCTCTGCACGACAGGGACAAGAGACC.

Frequency places this clone as medium-sized (0.01 to 0.1%). The read ends 3 residues shy of where the CDR3 ends; the end is completed using the germline J gene. The chain combines TRBV7-2 with TRBJ1-1, with 7 bases that match TRBD1. CDR3 length equals 13 residues. V shed 5 bases, J shed 4 bases, and the junction held 4 bases outside the gene matches. Germline CDR1 and CDR2: SGHTA and FQGNSA. The CDR3 loop is CASSPTGATEAFF. CDR3 DNA, as far as it was read: TGTGCCAGCAGCCCAACAGGGGCCACTGAA.

On this clone: The read ends 3 residues shy of where the CDR3 ends; the end is completed using the germline J gene. The chain is built from TRBV6-4 and TRBJ2-4, with 10 nucleotides matching TRBD2. The CDR3 runs 18 residues. V was pared by 2 bases and J by 4 bases, with 11 bases of the junction left unmatched. Germline values: CDR1 MRHNA, CDR2 SNTAGT. Incomplete CDR3 DNA: TGTGCCAGCAGTGACCGGCTAGCGGGGGCACTAAGAAAAAACATT. This translates into CASSDRLAGALRKNI. The whole CDR3 reads CASSDRLAGALRKNIQYF.

On this clone: The sequenced fragment ends 3 residues before the CDR3 boundary, so the rest is inferred from the germline J gene. The V and J genes are TRBV10-3 and TRBJ1-5, with D perhaps TRBD1 (6 bases). Germline CDR1 and CDR2: ENHRY and SYGVKD. CDR3 length: 14 amino acids. With 3 bases removed from V and 6 bases from J, the gap between germline ends came to 12 bases. The CDR3: CAISETGHFQPQHF. The part of the CDR3 DNA that was read is TGTGCCATCAGTGAAACGGGACATTTTCAGCCC.

In the case of this clone: The read ends 3 residues before the CDR3 terminus; that terminus is restored from the germline J gene. The chain is built from TRBV19 and TRBJ1-2; D remains ambiguous. The CDR3 spans 14 residues. CDR1 and CDR2 from the germline V gene are LNHDA and SQIVND (reference sequence). The V end was cut by 2 bases, the J end by 2 bases, with 9 bases between. CDR3 bases read: TGTGCCAGTAGTATACAGGCGACGAACTATGGC. It encodes CASSIQATNYG. The whole CDR3 is CASSIQATNYGYTF.

On this clone itself: Coverage ceases 3 residues before the CDR3 finishes, and the germline J gene fills in the end. The J gene is TRBJ1-4, the V gene TRBV19; 10 bases are a match to TRBD1. Germline CDR1 LNHDA, CDR2 SQIVND (reference sequence). Unmatched junction bases numbered 7, after V lost 5 bases and J lost 7 bases. The CDR3 length is 15 residues. CDR3 sequence: CASSLRTGGTEKLFF. The covered CDR3 bases are TGTGCCAGTAGTCTCCGGACAGGGGGAACTGAAAAA. Looking up the rest from reference TRBV19 and TRBJ1-4 gives the full variable domain: DGGITQSPKYLFRKEGQNVTLSCEQNLNHDAMYWYRQDPGQGLRLIYYSQIVNDFQKGDIAEGYSVSREKKESFPLTVTSAQKNPTAFYLCASSLRTGGTEKLFFGSGTQLSVL.

As regards this clone: From the germline J gene comes the end of the CDR3, since the read stops 3 residues before it. This chain joins TRBV30 and TRBJ2-3; 8 bases match TRBD2. CDR3 size: 13 residues. Germline values: CDR1 GTSNPN, CDR2 SVGIG (reference sequence). The trim removed 8 bases at V and 8 bases at J, leaving 12 bases unmatched. The DNA read from the CDR3 is TGTGCCCGAGCGGGGGCCGCCTCGGGTACG. It specifies CARAGAASGT. The CDR3 reads in full as CARAGAASGTQYF.

The sequenced CDR3 bases are TGTGCCAGCAGCAGCCGGTCGAACCCCTACGAG. The encoded protein is CASSSRSNPYE. The entire CDR3 reads CASSSRSNPYEQYF. The chain carries TRBV7-8 and TRBJ2-7; D unclear. The CDR3 end is not reached by the read, which stops 3 residues before it; the germline J gene fills it in. Germline loops: CDR1 SGHVS, CDR2 FQNEAQ. The V and J ends lost 5 bases and 2 bases respectively, with 13 bases between them. CDR3 length equals 14 residues. Combining the CDR3 with reference TRBV7-8 and TRBJ2-7 gives the whole variable domain GAGVSQSPRYKVAKRGQDVALRCDPISGHVSLFWYQQALGQGPEFLTYFQNEAQLDKSGLPSDRFFAERPEGSVSTLKIQRTQQEDSAVYLCASSSRSNPYEQYFGPGTRLTVT.

On this clone: The read gets to within 3 residues of the CDR3 end, and the germline J gene fills in the rest. The chain is built from TRBV30 and TRBJ2-7, with D tentatively TRBD1 (6 bases). V lost 4 bases, J lost 2 bases, and 15 bases lay in between. CDR1 and CDR2 (germline): GTSNPN, SVGIG (reference sequence). The CDR3 is made up of 14 amino acids. Incomplete CDR3 DNA: TGTGCCTGGAACTTTGAGTACAGGGCCTACGAG. Protein: CAWNFEYRAYE. The CDR3 as a whole reads CAWNFEYRAYEQYF.

About this clone: The CDR3 end falls 3 residues outside the read, so it is completed with the germline J gene. This chain connects TRBV19 to TRBJ2-7; the D gene is possibly TRBD2 (6 bases). Germline assignment: CDR1 LNHDA and CDR2 SQIVND (reference sequence). Trimming stripped 2 bases from V and 2 bases from J, with 25 bases between. CDR3 length equals 19 residues. The sequenced part of the CDR3 DNA is TGTGCCAGTAGTATATTCAAGTCGGGGACTCCCACGAGTGCCTACGAG. As protein: CASSIFKSGTPTSAYE. The full CDR3 sequence reads CASSIFKSGTPTSAYEQYF. Combining the CDR3 with reference TRBV19 and TRBJ2-7 gives the whole variable domain DGGITQSPKYLFRKEGQNVTLSCEQNLNHDAMYWYRQDPGQGLRLIYYSQIVNDFQKGDIAEGYSVSREKKESFPLTVTSAQKNPTAFYLCASSIFKSGTPTSAYEQYFGPGTRLTVT.

Details on this clone: The read terminates 3 residues before the CDR3 end, so the remaining end is supplied by the germline J gene. The rearrangement uses TRBV12-5 and TRBJ2-3; 13 bases fit TRBD2. V was pared by 7 bases and J by 5 bases, with 9 bases of the junction left unmatched. From germline, CDR1 is LGHNT and CDR2 FRNRAP. This CDR3 comprises 16 residues. The DNA read from the CDR3 is TGTGCTAGTGCCGGACTAGCGGGGGCGCCGGGAGATACG. Encoded protein: CASAGLAGAPGDT. The whole CDR3 protein is CASAGLAGAPGDTQYF.

Comments on this clone: The read stops 3 residues short of the end of the CDR3; the missing end is completed from the germline J gene. The chain couples TRBV5-5 to TRBJ1-4; unclear D gene. Trimming took off 4 bases at V and 0 bases at J, with 10 bases between the two ends. Per the germline V gene, CDR1 is SGHKS and CDR2 is YYEKEE (reference sequence). The CDR3 has 15 residues. CDR3: CASSVQIATNEKLFF. The covered CDR3 bases are TGTGCCAGCAGCGTACAAATCGCAACTAATGAAAAA.

Remarks on this clone: Read sequence stops 3 residues before the CDR3 end, and the germline J gene provides the missing end. V usage is TRBV14 and J usage is TRBJ1-6, with D possibly matching TRBD1 (5 bases). Between the trimmed V and J ends, which lost 2 bases and 7 bases, there was a span of 6 bases. Germline CDR1 SGHDN, CDR2 FVKESK. The CDR3 runs 13 residues. The CDR3 DNA, read in part, is TGTGCCAGCAGCCAAAGACAGAATTCACCC. It encodes CASSQRQNSP. The CDR3 reads in full as CASSQRQNSPLHF.